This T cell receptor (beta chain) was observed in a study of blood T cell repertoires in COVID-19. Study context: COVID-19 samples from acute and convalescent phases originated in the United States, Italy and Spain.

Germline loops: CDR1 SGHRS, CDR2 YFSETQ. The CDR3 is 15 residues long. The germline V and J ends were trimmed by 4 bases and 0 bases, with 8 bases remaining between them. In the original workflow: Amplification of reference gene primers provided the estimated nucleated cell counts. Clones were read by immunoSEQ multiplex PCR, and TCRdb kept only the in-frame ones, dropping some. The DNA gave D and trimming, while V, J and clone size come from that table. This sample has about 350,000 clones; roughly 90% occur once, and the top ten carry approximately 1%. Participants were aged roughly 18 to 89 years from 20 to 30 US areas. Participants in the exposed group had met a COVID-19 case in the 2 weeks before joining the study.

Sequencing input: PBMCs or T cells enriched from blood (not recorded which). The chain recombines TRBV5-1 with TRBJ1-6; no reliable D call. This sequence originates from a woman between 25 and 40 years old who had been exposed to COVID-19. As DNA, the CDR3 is TGCGCCAGCAGCCCGGTTAGCTCCTATAATTCACCCCTCCACTTT. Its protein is CASSPVSSYNSPLHF.